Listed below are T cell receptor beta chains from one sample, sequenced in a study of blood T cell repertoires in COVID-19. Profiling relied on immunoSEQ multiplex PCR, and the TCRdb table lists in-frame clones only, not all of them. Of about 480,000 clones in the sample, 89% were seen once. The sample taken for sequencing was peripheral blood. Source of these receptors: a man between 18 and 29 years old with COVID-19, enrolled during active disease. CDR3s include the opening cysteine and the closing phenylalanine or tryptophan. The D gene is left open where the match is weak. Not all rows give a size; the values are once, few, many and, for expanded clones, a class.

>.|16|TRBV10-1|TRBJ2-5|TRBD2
TGCGCCAGCAGTGAGGCTCTAGCGGGAGCCGGAGAGACCCAGTACTTC
CASSEALAGAGETQYF
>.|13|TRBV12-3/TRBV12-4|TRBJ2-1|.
TGTGCCAGCAGTTTAACATTGTACAATGAGCAGTTCTTC
CASSLTLYNEQFF
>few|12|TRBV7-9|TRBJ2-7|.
TGTGCCAGCAGCTTTCAGGGTTACGAGCAGTACTTC
CASSFQGYEQYF
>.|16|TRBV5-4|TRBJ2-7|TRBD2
TGTGCCAGCAGCCCTGGGGGCGCGGGGGGACCCTACGAGCAGTACTTC
CASSPGGAGGPYEQYF
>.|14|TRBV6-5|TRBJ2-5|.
TGTGCCAGCAGTTACTCCCGCGATTCAGAGACCCAGTACTTC
CASSYSRDSETQYF
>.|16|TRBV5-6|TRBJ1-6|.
TGTGCCAGCAGCACCTTACAGGGAATCTATAATTCACCCCTCCACTTT
CASSTLQGIYNSPLHF
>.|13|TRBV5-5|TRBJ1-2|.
TGTGCCAGCAGCTTGTTGGGCAGCCTGGGCTACACCTTC
CASSLLGSLGYTF
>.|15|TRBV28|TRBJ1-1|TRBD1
TGTGCCAGCAGACCCCCCGGGACAGGGGGCACTGAAGCTTTCTTT
CASRPPGTGGTEAFF
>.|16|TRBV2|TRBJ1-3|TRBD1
TGTGCCAGCGCCGCCCGGACAGGGGGGGTTGGAAACACCATATATTTT
CASAARTGGVGNTIYF
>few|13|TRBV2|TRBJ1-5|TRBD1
TGTGCCAGCAGTGGCAGGGGGCATCAGCCCCAGCATTTT
CASSGRGHQPQHF
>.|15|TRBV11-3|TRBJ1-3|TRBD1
TGTGCCAGCAGCTTAACGACGGGACAGGGGAACACCATATATTTT
CASSLTTGQGNTIYF
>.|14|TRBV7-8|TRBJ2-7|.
TGTGCCAGCACTCCAATAGGCGGGTGGGACGAGCAGTACTTC
CASTPIGGWDEQYF
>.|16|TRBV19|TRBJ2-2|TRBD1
TGTGCCAGTAGTATGAGGCAGGGGGCCAGCACCGGGGAGCTGTTTTTT
CASSMRQGASTGELFF
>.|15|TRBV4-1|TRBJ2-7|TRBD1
TGCGCCAGCAGCCACCTGGGACAGGGTATCGACGAGCAGTACTTC
CASSHLGQGIDEQYF
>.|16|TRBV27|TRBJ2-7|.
TGTGCCAGCAGTCTCACCCGGCTAGAGGGTGCCTACGAGCAGTACTTC
CASSLTRLEGAYEQYF
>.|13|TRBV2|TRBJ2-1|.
TGTGCCAGCAGTGTCGGACACCTCAATGAGCAGTTCTTC
CASSVGHLNEQFF
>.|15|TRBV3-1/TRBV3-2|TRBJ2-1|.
TGTGCCAGCAGCCAAGACAGCGGGACATACAATGAGCAGTTCTTC
CASSQDSGTYNEQFF
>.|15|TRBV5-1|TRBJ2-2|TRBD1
TGCGCCAGCAGCCCCGGACAGGAGAACACCGGGGAGCTGTTTTTT
CASSPGQENTGELFF